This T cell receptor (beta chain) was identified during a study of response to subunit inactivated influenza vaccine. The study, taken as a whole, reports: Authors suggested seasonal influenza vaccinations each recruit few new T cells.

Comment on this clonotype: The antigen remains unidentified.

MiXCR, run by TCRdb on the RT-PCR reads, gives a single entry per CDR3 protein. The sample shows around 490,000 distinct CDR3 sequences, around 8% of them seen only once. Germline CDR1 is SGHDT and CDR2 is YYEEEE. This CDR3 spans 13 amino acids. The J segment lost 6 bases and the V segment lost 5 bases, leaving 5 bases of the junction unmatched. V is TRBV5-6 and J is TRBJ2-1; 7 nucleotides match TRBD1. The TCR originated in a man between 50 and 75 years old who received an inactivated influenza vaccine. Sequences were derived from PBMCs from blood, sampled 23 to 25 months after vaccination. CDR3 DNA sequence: TGTGCCAGCAGACCCGGGACAGTCAATGAGCAGTTCTTC. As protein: CASRPGTVNEQFF.